The clone carrying this T cell receptor beta chain was found many times. Its antigen remains unidentified. TCRdb fed the 5' RACE reads into MiXCR, producing one record per CDR3 protein. The sample records fewer than 550,000 distinct CDR3 sequences, less than 6% being singletons. This specimen comes from a study of CD8 T cells in ankylosing spondylitis. Findings and caveats of the study: Blood of patients with ankylosing spondylitis appeared to be characterized by a TCR beta motif of roughly eight highly homologous variants.

The CDR3 covers 15 residues. V was pared by 6 bases and J by 8 bases, with 9 bases of the junction left unmatched. Sequenced material: blood, either unsorted or a sorted T cell fraction (not recorded which). This TCR was recovered from a male donor with ankylosing spondylitis. The chain uses TRBV12-3 or TRBV12-4 and TRBJ1-4; TRBD1 matches 10 bases. As DNA, the CDR3 is TGTGCCAGCAGCCCAGGACAGGGGGGAGGAGAAAAACTGTTTTTT. Translation: CASSPGQGGGEKLFF.